This TCR gamma chain was identified during a study of human gamma delta and Vdelta1 T cells. The study, taken as a whole, reports: Acute myeloid leukemia was reportedly broadly targeted by polyclonal Delta One T cells.

This clone was seen once. What it binds is unknown. TCRdb re-processed the PCR reads via CATT. The sample holds a few thousand gamma-chain clones, roughly 35% seen once. Germline V gene lookup returns CDR1 EGSNGY and CDR2 YDSYNSKV. CDR3 length: 15 residues. The ends lost 5 bases at V and 3 bases at J; junction bases unmatched: 9. The receptor was derived from a human donor in good health. The chain carries TRGV2 and TRGJP1. What was sequenced was Vdelta1 gamma-delta T cells from blood grown in culture (DOT cells). CDR3 nucleotide sequence: TGTGCCACCTGGGCGATGGCGGCCACTGGTTGGTTCAAGATATTT. Its translation: CATWAMAATGWFKIF.